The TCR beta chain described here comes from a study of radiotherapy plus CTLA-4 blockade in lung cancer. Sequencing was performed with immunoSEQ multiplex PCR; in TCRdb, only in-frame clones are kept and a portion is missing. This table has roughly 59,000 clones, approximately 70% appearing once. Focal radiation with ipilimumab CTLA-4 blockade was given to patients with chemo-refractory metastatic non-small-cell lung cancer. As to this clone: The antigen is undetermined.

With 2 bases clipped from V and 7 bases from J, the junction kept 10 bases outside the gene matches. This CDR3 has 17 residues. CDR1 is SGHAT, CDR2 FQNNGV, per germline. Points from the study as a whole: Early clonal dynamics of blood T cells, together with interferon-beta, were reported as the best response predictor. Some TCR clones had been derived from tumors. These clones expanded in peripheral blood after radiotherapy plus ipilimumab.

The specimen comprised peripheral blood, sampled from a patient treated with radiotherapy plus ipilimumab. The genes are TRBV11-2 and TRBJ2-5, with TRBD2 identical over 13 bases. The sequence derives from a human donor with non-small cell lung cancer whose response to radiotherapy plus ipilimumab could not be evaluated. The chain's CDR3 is CASSLRTSGGNSATQYF. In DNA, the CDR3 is TGTGCCAGCAGCTTAAGGACTAGCGGGGGAAATTCGGCGACCCAGTACTTC.